A selection of T cell receptor beta chains follows, all from one sample in a study of blood T cell repertoires in COVID-19. Clones were read by immunoSEQ multiplex PCR, and TCRdb kept only the in-frame ones, dropping some. The sample has approximately 160,000 clones, around four fifths seen once. Sequencing was carried out using peripheral blood. All receptors come from an older woman with acute or convalescent COVID-19. Both conserved end residues are part of each CDR3. The order of the fields is clone size, V gene, D gene, J gene, CDR3 protein, CDR3 DNA. D genes are given only for firm matches. Some rows mark clone size as missing; the rest say once, few, many or name a class of expanded clone.

size: once
V: TRBV5-6
D: TRBD1
J: TRBJ1-1
CDR3: CASSLRQGARTEAFF
DNA: TGTGCCAGCAGCTTGAGACAGGGGGCTCGGACTGAAGCTTTCTTT

size: .
V: TRBV7-9
D: .
J: TRBJ2-7
CDR3: CASSLALGQEQYF
DNA: TGTGCCAGCAGCTTAGCGCTAGGACAGGAGCAGTACTTC

size: .
V: TRBV19
D: TRBD2
J: TRBJ2-1
CDR3: CASRLTSGGLRYNEQFF
DNA: TGTGCCAGTAGGCTGACTAGCGGGGGGCTACGCTACAATGAGCAGTTCTTC

size: .
V: TRBV19
D: TRBD1
J: TRBJ1-6
CDR3: CASGTGNNSPLHF
DNA: TGTGCCAGTGGGACAGGGAATAATTCACCCCTCCACTTT

size: once
V: TRBV3-1/TRBV3-2
D: .
J: TRBJ2-2
CDR3: CASSQVRRVDTGELFF
DNA: TGTGCCAGCAGCCAAGTACGCAGGGTTGACACCGGGGAGCTGTTTTTT

size: .
V: TRBV11-1
D: .
J: TRBJ1-1
CDR3: CASSSYAGTNTEAFF
DNA: TGTGCCAGCAGCTCGTACGCGGGGACGAACACTGAAGCTTTCTTT

size: .
V: TRBV24-1
D: .
J: TRBJ2-7
CDR3: CATSDTGWALRYEQYF
DNA: TGTGCCACCAGTGATACAGGGTGGGCCCTACGCTACGAGCAGTACTTC

size: few
V: TRBV3-1/TRBV3-2
D: .
J: TRBJ2-7
CDR3: CASSFTGEPYEQYF
DNA: TGTGCCAGCAGCTTTACGGGGGAACCCTACGAGCAGTACTTC

size: .
V: TRBV7-3
D: .
J: TRBJ2-2
CDR3: CASSPKLNPGELFF
DNA: TGTGCCAGCAGCCCAAAACTAAACCCCGGGGAGCTGTTTTTT

size: .
V: TRBV21-1
D: .
J: TRBJ2-1
CDR3: CASSKDFRGPIDNEQFF
DNA: TGTGCCAGCAGCAAAGACTTCAGGGGGCCTATCGACAATGAGCAGTTCTTC

size: .
V: TRBV11-3
D: .
J: TRBJ2-2
CDR3: CASSLAGRPSIGTGELFF
DNA: TGTGCCAGCAGCTTAGCTGGCAGGCCCTCCATTGGCACCGGGGAGCTGTTTTTT

size: .
V: TRBV4-2
D: TRBD1
J: TRBJ1-2
CDR3: CASSLTGGLSYGYTF
DNA: TGTGCCAGCAGCCTTACAGGGGGCCTATCCTATGGCTACACCTTC

size: .
V: TRBV5-1
D: TRBD1
J: TRBJ1-6
CDR3: CASSFQGANDSPLHF
DNA: TGCGCCAGCAGCTTCCAGGGGGCGAATGATTCACCCCTCCACTTT

size: .
V: TRBV18
D: .
J: TRBJ1-1
CDR3: CASSPSGRLNTEAFF
DNA: TGTGCCAGCTCACCTTCTGGGCGTTTGAACACTGAAGCTTTCTTT

size: .
V: TRBV3-1/TRBV3-2
D: TRBD2
J: TRBJ2-5
CDR3: CASSQGGLAGGETQYF
DNA: TGTGCCAGCAGCCAAGGGGGACTAGCGGGGGGAGAGACCCAGTACTTC

size: .
V: TRBV3-1/TRBV3-2
D: .
J: TRBJ2-5
CDR3: CASSQVAETQYF
DNA: TGTGCCAGCAGCCAAGTAGCCGAGACCCAGTACTTC

size: .
V: TRBV2
D: TRBD2
J: TRBJ2-5
CDR3: CASSRTSGGQETQYF
DNA: TGTGCCAGCAGTCGGACTAGCGGGGGACAAGAGACCCAGTACTTC

size: .
V: TRBV12-3/TRBV12-4
D: TRBD1
J: TRBJ1-5
CDR3: CASRGTENQPQHF
DNA: TGTGCCAGCAGGGGGACAGAGAATCAGCCCCAGCATTTT

size: .
V: TRBV10-3
D: .
J: TRBJ2-5
CDR3: CAISESLAKETQYF
DNA: TGTGCCATCAGTGAGTCGTTGGCCAAAGAGACCCAGTACTTC

size: .
V: TRBV5-4
D: .
J: TRBJ2-1
CDR3: CASSLKAAGAQDEQFF
DNA: TGTGCCAGCAGCTTAAAAGCCGCGGGGGCCCAGGATGAGCAGTTCTTC

size: .
V: TRBV30
D: TRBD1
J: TRBJ1-4
CDR3: CAWSYTGGGNEKLFF
DNA: TGTGCCTGGAGTTACACAGGGGGGGGTAATGAAAAACTGTTTTTT

size: .
V: TRBV5-1
D: .
J: TRBJ1-4
CDR3: CASSLAPGNNEKLFF
DNA: TGCGCCAGCAGCTTGGCTCCAGGGAATAATGAAAAACTGTTTTTT

size: few
V: TRBV5-1
D: TRBD1
J: TRBJ2-1
CDR3: CASSLEGKGATEEQFF
DNA: TGCGCCAGCAGCTTGGAGGGGAAGGGGGCCACGGAGGAGCAGTTCTTC

size: .
V: TRBV6-4
D: .
J: TRBJ1-1
CDR3: CASGLCPWGAFF
DNA: TGTGCCAGCGGACTTTGTCCCTGGGGAGCTTTCTTT

size: .
V: TRBV5-1
D: TRBD1
J: TRBJ1-2
CDR3: CASSPAQGAGGYTF
DNA: TGCGCCAGCAGCCCCGCCCAGGGGGCTGGTGGCTACACCTTC

size: .
V: TRBV3-1/TRBV3-2
D: .
J: TRBJ1-2
CDR3: CASSHRGAEDYGYTF
DNA: TGTGCCAGCAGCCACCGGGGGGCGGAGGACTATGGCTACACCTTC

size: .
V: TRBV7-6
D: TRBD1
J: TRBJ2-7
CDR3: CASSSRLTGAYEQYF
DNA: TGTGCCAGCAGCTCTCGTCTGACAGGGGCCTACGAGCAGTACTTC

size: .
V: TRBV9
D: .
J: TRBJ1-5
CDR3: CASSARDTNQPQHF
DNA: TGTGCCAGCAGTGCCCGGGACACCAATCAGCCCCAGCATTTT